This is a list of T cell receptor beta chains from one sample in a study of blood T cell repertoires in COVID-19. Clones were sequenced by immunoSEQ multiplex PCR, and TCRdb holds only the in-frame ones, with some missing. The data hold some 300,000 clones, with around nine tenths observed a single time. The specimen was peripheral blood. The source of these receptors is a man between 65 and 85 years old with acute or convalescent COVID-19. Each CDR3 is given without its conserved first and last residue.

V,J,CDR3
TRBV7-8,TRBJ1-6,ASSLEQGAPLH
TRBV11-2,TRBJ2-7,ASSLAGTSYEQY
TRBV4-3,TRBJ2-2,ASSQGTGFGELF
TRBV29-1,TRBJ1-2,SVDIGGLPGGNYGYT
TRBV7-9,TRBJ2-2,ASSLSGGVTGELF
TRBV20-1,TRBJ2-7,SARVDFQY
TRBV19,TRBJ1-5,ASSINRGRGNQPQH
TRBV14,TRBJ1-6,ASSQYRSYNSPLH
TRBV19,TRBJ1-5,ASSRDRGGNQPQH
TRBV13,TRBJ1-3,ASSSHPGTGGSDTIY
TRBV3-1/TRBV3-2,TRBJ1-1,ASSKLQANTEAF
TRBV28,TRBJ1-6,ASRWGSDSPLH
TRBV30,TRBJ1-1,AWREGNTEAF
TRBV28,TRBJ1-3,ASSLLGGPVGNTIY
TRBV7-2,TRBJ1-1,ASSFDRGSTEAF
TRBV6-5,TRBJ1-2,ASRGGNYGYT
TRBV11-3,TRBJ2-2,ASSHEYTGELF
TRBV28,TRBJ1-2,ASSLRRYGYT
TRBV2,TRBJ1-5,ASSRDTGSNQPQH
TRBV14,TRBJ2-1,ASRGTGLAGDEQF
TRBV7-2,TRBJ2-7,ASSPTAGAYEQY
TRBV6-5,TRBJ2-5,ASSRTGEETQY
TRBV5-1,TRBJ2-7,ASSLRGQGTEEQY
TRBV10-3,TRBJ2-7,AISDTMTSDKQY
TRBV6-5,TRBJ2-7,ASSSYSGVSYEQY
TRBV7-9,TRBJ2-7,ASAGVSSSYEQY
TRBV3-1/TRBV3-2,TRBJ1-2,ASSQSPREGYGYT
TRBV18,TRBJ1-1,ASSRLTEAF
TRBV5-1,TRBJ1-1,ASSLASRTEAF
TRBV7-8,TRBJ2-1,ASSRAGRRDNEQF
TRBV10-3,TRBJ1-3,AISDQGRSGNTIY
TRBV7-2,TRBJ2-2,ASSLADRGGGYTGELF
TRBV19,TRBJ1-1,ASRYNTEAF
TRBV5-1,TRBJ1-2,ASSDTQGGPYGYT
TRBV30,TRBJ2-3,AWSVTTPPDTQY
TRBV6-2/TRBV6-3,TRBJ1-1,ASSYQQGASEAF
TRBV11-1,TRBJ2-1,ASSNTTRISNNEQF
TRBV6-6,TRBJ1-4,ASRNGQNNEKLF
TRBV4-1,TRBJ1-4,ASSQFDRTNEKLF
TRBV7-2,TRBJ2-3,ASSLLAYSTDTQY
TRBV2,TRBJ2-3,ASSSSGDTQY
TRBV5-4,TRBJ2-7,ASSLPRDEQY
TRBV29-1,TRBJ1-3,SVAVTQGSGNTIY
TRBV6-2/TRBV6-3,TRBJ2-2,ASSRANTGELF
TRBV7-2,TRBJ1-5,ASSLVTNSNQPQH
TRBV6-5,TRBJ2-3,ASGGGTDTQY
TRBV6-6,TRBJ2-5,ASSYGGQGGETQY
TRBV5-1,TRBJ2-2,ASRTSGMNTGELF
TRBV7-2,TRBJ2-7,ASSTDSGTGKVEQY
TRBV5-4,TRBJ2-1,ASSFDITTYNEQF
TRBV28,TRBJ1-2,ASSPPGGAYGYT
TRBV19,TRBJ2-1,ASSMGLAGSYNEQF